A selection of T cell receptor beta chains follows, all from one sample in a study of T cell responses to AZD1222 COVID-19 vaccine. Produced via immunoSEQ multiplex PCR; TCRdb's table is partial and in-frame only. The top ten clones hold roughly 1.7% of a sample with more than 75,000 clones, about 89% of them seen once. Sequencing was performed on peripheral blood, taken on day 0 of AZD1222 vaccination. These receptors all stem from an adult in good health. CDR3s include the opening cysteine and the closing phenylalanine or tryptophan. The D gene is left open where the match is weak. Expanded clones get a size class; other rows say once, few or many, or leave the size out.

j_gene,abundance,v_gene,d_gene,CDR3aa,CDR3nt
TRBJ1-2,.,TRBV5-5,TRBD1,CASSLGTGGGYGYTF,TGTGCCAGCAGCTTGGGTACAGGGGGTGGCTATGGCTACACCTTC
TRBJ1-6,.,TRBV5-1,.,CASSLSAGQAESPLHF,TGCGCCAGCAGCTTGTCGGCCGGGCAGGCGGAATCACCCCTCCACTTT
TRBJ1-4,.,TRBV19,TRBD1,CASSIPRGQGEKLFF,TGTGCCAGTAGTATCCCTCGGGGACAGGGCGAAAAACTGTTTTTT
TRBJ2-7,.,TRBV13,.,CASSLGVFPGAPEQYF,TGTGCCAGCAGCTTGGGTGTATTTCCTGGGGCTCCCGAGCAGTACTTC
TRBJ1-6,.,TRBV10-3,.,CAISGANSPLHF,TGTGCCATCAGTGGGGCGAATTCACCCCTCCACTTT
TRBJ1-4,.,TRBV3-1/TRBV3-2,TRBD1,CASSQKGAGEKLFF,TGTGCCAGCAGCCAAAAGGGGGCGGGGGAAAAACTGTTTTTT
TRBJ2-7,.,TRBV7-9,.,CASSLGTNPYEQYF,TGTGCCAGCAGCTTAGGGACAAACCCCTACGAGCAGTACTTC
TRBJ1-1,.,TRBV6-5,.,CASRGALVDVSEAFF,TGTGCCAGCAGGGGGGCCTTAGTTGATGTCTCTGAAGCTTTCTTT
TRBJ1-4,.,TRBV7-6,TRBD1,CASSPKGQGASNEKLFF,TGTGCCAGCAGCCCGAAGGGACAGGGGGCTTCTAATGAAAAACTGTTTTTT
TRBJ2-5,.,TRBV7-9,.,CASSSPLGETQYF,TGTGCCAGCAGCTCACCATTAGGGGAGACCCAGTACTTC
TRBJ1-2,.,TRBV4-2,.,CASSQDPRQGLIYGYTF,TGTGCCAGCAGCCAAGACCCCAGGCAGGGGCTTATCTATGGCTACACCTTC
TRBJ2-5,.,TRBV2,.,CASSSWRLAGETQYF,TGTGCCAGCAGTTCTTGGCGGCTCGCAGGGGAGACCCAGTACTTC
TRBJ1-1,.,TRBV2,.,CASREGLEVAEAFF,TGTGCCAGCCGCGAGGGCCTAGAGGTGGCTGAAGCTTTCTTT
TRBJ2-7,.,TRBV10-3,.,CAISELPGGAYEQYF,TGTGCCATCAGTGAGCTCCCAGGGGGGGCCTACGAGCAGTACTTC
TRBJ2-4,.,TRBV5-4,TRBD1,CASSLDRGLENIQYF,TGTGCCAGCAGCTTGGACAGGGGTCTCGAAAACATTCAGTACTTC
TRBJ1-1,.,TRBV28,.,CASSLPPGQYTEAFF,TGTGCCAGCAGTCTACCCCCGGGGCAGTACACTGAAGCTTTCTTT
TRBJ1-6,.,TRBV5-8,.,CASSPDMPNSPLHF,TGTGCCAGCAGCCCGGACATGCCAAATTCACCCCTCCACTTT
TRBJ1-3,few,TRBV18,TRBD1,CASSPLGQGTTYSGNTIYF,TGTGCCAGCTCACCACTGGGACAGGGCACCACGTACTCTGGAAACACCATATATTTT
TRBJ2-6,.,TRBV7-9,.,CASSHVGSGANVLTF,TGTGCCAGCAGCCACGTGGGCTCTGGGGCCAACGTCCTGACTTTC
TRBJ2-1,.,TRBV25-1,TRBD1,CASSGQGNNEQFF,TGTGCCAGCTCGGGACAGGGTAACAATGAGCAGTTCTTC
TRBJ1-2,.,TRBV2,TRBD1,CASRDRVRYGYTF,TGTGCCAGCAGGGACAGGGTTCGTTATGGCTACACCTTC
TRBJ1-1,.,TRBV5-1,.,CASSLDRPNTEAFF,TGCGCCAGCAGCTTGGACAGACCGAACACTGAAGCTTTCTTT
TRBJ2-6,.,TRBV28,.,CASSLSWGVGANVLTF,TGTGCCAGCAGTTTATCATGGGGCGTTGGGGCCAACGTCCTGACTTTC
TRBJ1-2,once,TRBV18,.,CASSLDNYGYTF,TGTGCCAGCTCACTAGACAACTATGGCTACACCTTC
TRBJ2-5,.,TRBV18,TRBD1,CASSLQGEETQYF,TGTGCCAGCTCACTTCAGGGGGAAGAGACCCAGTACTTC
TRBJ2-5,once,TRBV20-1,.,CSASGEETQYF,TGCAGTGCTAGCGGGGAAGAGACCCAGTACTTC
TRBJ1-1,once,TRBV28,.,CASGQGAVWTEAFF,TGTGCCAGCGGCCAAGGGGCCGTGTGGACTGAAGCTTTCTTT
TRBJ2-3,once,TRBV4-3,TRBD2,CASSQGAGGPRDTQYF,TGCGCCAGCAGCCAAGGAGCGGGGGGGCCAAGAGATACGCAGTATTTT
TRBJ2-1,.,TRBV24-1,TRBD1,CATSDLGDRNNEQFF,TGTGCCACCAGTGACCTCGGGGACAGGAACAATGAGCAGTTCTTC
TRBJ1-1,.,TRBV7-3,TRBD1,CASSSTGTGHNEAFF,TGTGCCAGCAGTTCTACCGGGACAGGCCATAATGAAGCTTTCTTT
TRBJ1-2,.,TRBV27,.,CASSLQGIYGYTF,TGTGCCAGCAGTTTACAGGGAATCTATGGCTACACCTTC
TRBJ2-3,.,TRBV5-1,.,CASSPRGGTDTQYF,TGCGCCAGCAGCCCCCGGGGTGGTACAGATACGCAGTATTTT
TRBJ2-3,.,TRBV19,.,CASSVSFTDTQYF,TGTGCCAGTAGTGTAAGTTTCACAGATACGCAGTATTTT